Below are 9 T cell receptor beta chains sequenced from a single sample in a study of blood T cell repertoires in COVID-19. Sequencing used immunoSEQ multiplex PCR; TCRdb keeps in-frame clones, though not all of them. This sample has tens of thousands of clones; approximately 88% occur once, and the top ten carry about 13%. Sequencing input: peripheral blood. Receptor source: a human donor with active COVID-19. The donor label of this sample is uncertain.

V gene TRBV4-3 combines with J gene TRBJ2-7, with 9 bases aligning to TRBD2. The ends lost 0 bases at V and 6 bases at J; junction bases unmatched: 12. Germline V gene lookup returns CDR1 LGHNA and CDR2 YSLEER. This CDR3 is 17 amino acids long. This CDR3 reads CASSQEATGTSLGEQYF. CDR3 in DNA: TGCGCCAGCAGCCAAGAAGCTACCGGGACTAGCTTGGGCGAGCAGTACTTC.

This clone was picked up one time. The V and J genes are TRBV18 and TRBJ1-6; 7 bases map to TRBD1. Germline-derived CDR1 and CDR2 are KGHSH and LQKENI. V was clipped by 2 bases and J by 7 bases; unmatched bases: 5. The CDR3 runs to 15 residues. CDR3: CASSPTTGSNSPLHF. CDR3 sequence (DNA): TGTGCCAGCTCACCAACGACAGGGAGCAATTCACCCCTCCACTTT.

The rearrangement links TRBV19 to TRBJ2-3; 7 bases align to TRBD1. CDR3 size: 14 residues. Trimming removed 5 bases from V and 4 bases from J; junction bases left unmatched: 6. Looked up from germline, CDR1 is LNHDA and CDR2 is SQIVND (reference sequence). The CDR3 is CASSSGTASDTQYF. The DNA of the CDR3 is TGTGCCAGTAGTTCCGGGACAGCCTCAGATACGCAGTATTTT.

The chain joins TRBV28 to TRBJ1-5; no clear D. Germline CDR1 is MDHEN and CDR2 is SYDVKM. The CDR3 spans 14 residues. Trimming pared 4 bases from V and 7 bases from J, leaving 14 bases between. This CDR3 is CASSSPASGQPQHF. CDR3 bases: TGTGCCAGCAGTTCTCCAGCCTCGGGGCAGCCCCAGCATTTT. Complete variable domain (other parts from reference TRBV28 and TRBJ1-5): DVKVTQSSRYLVKRTGEKVFLECVQDMDHENMFWYRQDPGLGLRLIYFSYDVKMKEKGDIPEGYSVSREKKERFSLILESASTNQTSMYLCASSSPASGQPQHFGDGTRLSIL.

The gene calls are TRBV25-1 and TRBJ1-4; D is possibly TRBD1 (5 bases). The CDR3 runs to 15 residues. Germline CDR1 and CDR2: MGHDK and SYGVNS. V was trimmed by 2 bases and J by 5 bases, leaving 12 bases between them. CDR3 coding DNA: TGTGCCAGCAGTGAACGGGGGTATCTGAATGAAAAACTGTTTTTT. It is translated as CASSERGYLNEKLFF. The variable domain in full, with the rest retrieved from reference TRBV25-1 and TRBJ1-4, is EADIYQTPRYLVIGTGKKITLECSQTMGHDKMYWYQQDPGMELHLIHYSYGVNSTEKGDLSSESTVSRIRTEHFPLTLESARPSHTSQYLCASSERGYLNEKLFFGSGTQLSVL.

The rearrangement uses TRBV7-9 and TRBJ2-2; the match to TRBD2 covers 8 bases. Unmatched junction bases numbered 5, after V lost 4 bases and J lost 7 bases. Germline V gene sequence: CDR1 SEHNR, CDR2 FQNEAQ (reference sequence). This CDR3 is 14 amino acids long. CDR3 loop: CASSSSGRGGELFF. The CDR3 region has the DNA TGTGCCAGCAGCTCTAGCGGGCGAGGCGGGGAGCTGTTTTTT.

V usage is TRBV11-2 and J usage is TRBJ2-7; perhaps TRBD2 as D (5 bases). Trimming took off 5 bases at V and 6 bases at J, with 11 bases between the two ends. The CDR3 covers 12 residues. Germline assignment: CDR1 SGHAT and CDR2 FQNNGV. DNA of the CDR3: TGTGCCAGCAGCATTCGGACTGGCGAGCAGTACTTC. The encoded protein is CASSIRTGEQYF.

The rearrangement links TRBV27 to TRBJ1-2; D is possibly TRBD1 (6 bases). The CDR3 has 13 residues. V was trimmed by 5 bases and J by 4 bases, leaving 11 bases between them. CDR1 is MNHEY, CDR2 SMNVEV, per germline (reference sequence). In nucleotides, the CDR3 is TGTGCCAGCAGTCAACAGGGCCCCTATGGCTACACCTTC. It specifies CASSQQGPYGYTF.

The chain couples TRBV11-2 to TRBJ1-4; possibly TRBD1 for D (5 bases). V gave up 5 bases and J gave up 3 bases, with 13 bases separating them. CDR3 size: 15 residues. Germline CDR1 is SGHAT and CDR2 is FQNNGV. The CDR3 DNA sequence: TGTGCCAGCAGCCCGGTCGGGGGTTCTAATGAAAAACTGTTTTTT. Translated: CASSPVGGSNEKLFF.